Listed below are T cell receptor beta chains from one sample, sequenced in a study of blood T cell repertoires in COVID-19. TCRdb keeps only in-frame clones here, not all; method: immunoSEQ multiplex PCR. The sample records 150,000 to 200,000 clones, about 86% being singletons. Sequences were obtained from peripheral blood. The receptors shown here come from a man in his 70s with active or convalescent COVID-19. Each CDR3 is given with its conserved first and last residue. The D gene is left open where the match is weak. Expanded clones are given a class, and other clones once, few, many or no size at all.

j_call clone_size d_call v_call cdr3_nt cdr3_aa
TRBJ1-5 NA TRBD1 TRBV15 TGTGCCACCAGCAGGGACAGGGGGTTTCAGCCCCAGCATTTT CATSRDRGFQPQHF
TRBJ1-2 NA TRBD1 TRBV16 TGTGCCAGCTGCAGGGGGGTCCTGAGCTATGGCTACACCTTC CASCRGVLSYGYTF
TRBJ1-5 NA NA TRBV19 TGTGCCAGTAGGACAGGACCTAATCAGCCCCAGCATTTT CASRTGPNQPQHF
TRBJ2-1 NA TRBD2 TRBV3-1/TRBV3-2 TGTGCCAGCAGCCGCGGGAGTCCCTCCTACAATGAGCAGTTCTTC CASSRGSPSYNEQFF
TRBJ1-1 NA NA TRBV30 TGTGCCTGGAGTCCCGGGGGTTCCGACACTGAAGCTTTCTTT CAWSPGGSDTEAFF
TRBJ1-2 once NA TRBV5-1 TGCGCCAGCAGCCCCCGCAGGGACTTTAACTATGGCTACACCTTC CASSPRRDFNYGYTF
TRBJ1-2 NA TRBD1 TRBV7-2 TGTGCCAGCAGCCCGATCCGACAGGGGTATGGCTACACCTTC CASSPIRQGYGYTF
TRBJ1-2 NA NA TRBV5-1 TGCGCCAGCAGCTCCGGCCCAGGGGAAGGCGGCTACACCTTC CASSSGPGEGGYTF
TRBJ2-1 NA NA TRBV24-1 TGTGCCACCAGTGATTTGCGAGGGAAGTCGTATGAGCAGTTCTTC CATSDLRGKSYEQFF
TRBJ1-5 NA NA TRBV6-2/TRBV6-3 TGTGCCAGCAGTTATAACATCCATCAGCCCCAGCATTTT CASSYNIHQPQHF
TRBJ2-2 NA NA TRBV5-1 TGCGCCAGCAGCTTGAACGCGGGGATGGCAACGGGCACCGGGGAGCTGTTTTTT CASSLNAGMATGTGELFF
TRBJ2-3 few NA TRBV4-1 TGCGCCAGCAGCCAAGGCGGGATACGTACAGATACGCAGTATTTT CASSQGGIRTDTQYF
TRBJ2-1 NA TRBD2 TRBV7-3 TGTGCCAGCAGCTTAGGGACTAGCGGGAACTATGAGCAGTTCTTC CASSLGTSGNYEQFF
TRBJ1-2 once NA TRBV3-1/TRBV3-2 TGTGCCAGCAGCCAACGCCAGGGGAATGGCTACACCTTC CASSQRQGNGYTF
TRBJ1-1 NA NA TRBV19 TGTGCCAGTCGCGGGAGCGGGAACACTGAAGCTTTCTTT CASRGSGNTEAFF
TRBJ2-1 once TRBD2 TRBV5-1 TGCGCCAGCAGCCCGGGGGGAGCGGGAGCCGCCCGGGGGGGCAATGAGCAGTTCTTC CASSPGGAGAARGGNEQFF
TRBJ2-7 NA TRBD2 TRBV7-2 TGTGCCAGCGCCGGGAGGGGGGGCGTTAGCGGGAGCTCCTACGAGCAGTACTTC CASAGRGGVSGSSYEQYF
TRBJ1-6 once NA TRBV7-2 TGTGCCAGCAGCTTCGCGACAGAGCCTTATAATTCACCCCTCCACTTT CASSFATEPYNSPLHF
TRBJ1-5 NA TRBD1 TRBV7-2 TGTGCCAGTAATAAACAGGGGAGCAATCAGCCCCAGCATTTT CASNKQGSNQPQHF
TRBJ2-5 NA NA TRBV5-1 TGCGCCAGCAGCTTCCGAGCACAAGAGACCCAGTACTTC CASSFRAQETQYF
TRBJ2-2 once TRBD2 TRBV20-1 TGCAGTGCTAGTGCTAGCGGGGGAAGGACCGGGGAGCTGTTTTTT CSASASGGRTGELFF
TRBJ2-7 NA TRBD1 TRBV5-5 TGTGCCAGCAGCTTGGGAAGGACAGGGATCGTGGGAGAGCAGTACTTC CASSLGRTGIVGEQYF
TRBJ2-7 NA TRBD2 TRBV19 TGTGCCAGTAGGAGGATGGCGGGAGGGCCCTACGAGCAGTACTTC CASRRMAGGPYEQYF
TRBJ2-3 NA TRBD1 TRBV28 TGTGCCAGCAGTTCGACAGGGGGCGGGGAGGATACGCAGTATTTT CASSSTGGGEDTQYF
TRBJ2-2 NA NA TRBV24-1 TGTGCCACCAGTGACCCCGGACGACAGAAGAACACCGGGGAGCTGTTTTTT CATSDPGRQKNTGELFF
TRBJ2-5 NA TRBD2 TRBV25-1 TGTGCCAGCAGTCTAAGCGGGGGGATGCGAGAGACCCAGTACTTC CASSLSGGMRETQYF
TRBJ2-1 NA NA TRBV4-3 TGCGCCAGCAGCCAACTAGCTGCGGAGCAGTTCTTC CASSQLAAEQFF